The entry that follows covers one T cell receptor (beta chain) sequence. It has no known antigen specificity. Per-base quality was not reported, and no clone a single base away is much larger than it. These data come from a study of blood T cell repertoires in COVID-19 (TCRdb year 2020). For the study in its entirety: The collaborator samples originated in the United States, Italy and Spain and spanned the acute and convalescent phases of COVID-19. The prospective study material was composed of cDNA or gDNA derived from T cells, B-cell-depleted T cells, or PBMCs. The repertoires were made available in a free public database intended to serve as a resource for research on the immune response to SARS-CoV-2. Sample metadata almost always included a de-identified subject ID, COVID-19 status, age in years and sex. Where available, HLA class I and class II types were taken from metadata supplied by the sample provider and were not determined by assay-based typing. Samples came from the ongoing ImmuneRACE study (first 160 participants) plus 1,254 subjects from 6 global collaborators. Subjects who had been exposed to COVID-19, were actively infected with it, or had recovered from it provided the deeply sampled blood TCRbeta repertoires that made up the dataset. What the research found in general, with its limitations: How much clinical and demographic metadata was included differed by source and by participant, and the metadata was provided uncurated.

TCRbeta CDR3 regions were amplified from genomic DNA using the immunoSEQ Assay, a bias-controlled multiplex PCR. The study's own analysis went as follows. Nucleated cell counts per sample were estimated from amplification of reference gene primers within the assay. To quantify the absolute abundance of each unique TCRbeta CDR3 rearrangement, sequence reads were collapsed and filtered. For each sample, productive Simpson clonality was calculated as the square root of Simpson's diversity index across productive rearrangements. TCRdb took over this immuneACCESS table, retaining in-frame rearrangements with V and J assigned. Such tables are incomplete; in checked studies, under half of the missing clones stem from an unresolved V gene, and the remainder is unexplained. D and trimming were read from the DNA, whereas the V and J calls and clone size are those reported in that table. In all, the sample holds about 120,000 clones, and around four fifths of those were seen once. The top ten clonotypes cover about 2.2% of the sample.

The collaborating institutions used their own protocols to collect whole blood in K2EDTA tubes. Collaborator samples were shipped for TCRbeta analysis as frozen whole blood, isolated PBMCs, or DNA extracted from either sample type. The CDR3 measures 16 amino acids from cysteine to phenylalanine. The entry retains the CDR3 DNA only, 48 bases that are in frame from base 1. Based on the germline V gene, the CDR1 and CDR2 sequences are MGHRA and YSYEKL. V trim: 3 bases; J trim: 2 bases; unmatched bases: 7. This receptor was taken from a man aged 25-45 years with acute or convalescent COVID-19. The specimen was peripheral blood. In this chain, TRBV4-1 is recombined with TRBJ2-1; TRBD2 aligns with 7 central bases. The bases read TGCGCCAGCAGCCAGGGATCCCGGGGGGCCTACAATGAGCAGTTCTTC. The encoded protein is CASSQGSRGAYNEQFF.